These 30 T cell receptor beta chains were sequenced from one sample in a study of T cells in Graves' hyperthyroidism and ophthalmopathy. RNA transcripts gave rise to amplified TCR beta CDR3 regions. The primer set for the first-round RT-PCR of the TCR CDR3 was HTBI. From the multiplex PCR reads, TCRdb called clonotypes with MiXCR, one entry per CDR3 protein. The table lists roughly 200,000 distinct CDR3 sequences, around 16% of them singletons. Sequences were obtained from blood. Source of these receptors: a man aged 40-49 years with Graves' hyperthyroidism.

This clonotype came up many times. The chain recombines TRBV9 with TRBJ2-3; TRBD2 matches 7 bases. Germline CDR1 reads SGDLS; CDR2 reads YYNGEE. This CDR3 has 15 amino acids. J was trimmed by 3 bases and V by 0 bases; bases with no gene match: 4. The CDR3 region has the DNA TGTGCCAGCAGCGTAGGGGGGGGGGATACAGATACGCAGTATTTT. Its protein product is CASSVGGGDTDTQYF.

In this sample, this clonotype turned up once. A much larger clone lies a single base off, so this may be a read error. V gene TRBV27 combines with J gene TRBJ1-1, with 8 nucleotides matching TRBD1. The CDR3 contains 13 residues. The germline V gene encodes CDR1 MNHEY and CDR2 SMNVEV (reference sequence). CDR3 nucleotides: TGTGCCAGCAGTTTTGCAGGGGGCTTTGAATCTTTCTTT. Translation: CASSFAGGFESFF.

The V call is TRBV10-3, the J call TRBJ1-1, with 8 positions matching TRBD1. This CDR3 is 15 amino acids long. Germline values: CDR1 ENHRY, CDR2 SYGVKD. V gave up 7 bases and J gave up 1 base; unmatched junction bases: 8. The CDR3 protein is CAINAQGASNTEAFF. CDR3 nucleotides: TGTGCCATCAATGCGCAGGGGGCGTCGAACACTGAAGCTTTCTTT.

There are many counts of this clonotype. The chain combines TRBV7-8 with TRBJ1-5; 7 bases are shared with TRBD1. Looked up from germline, CDR1 is SGHVS and CDR2 is FQNEAQ. CDR3 length equals 20 residues. The trim removed 2 bases at V and 5 bases at J, leaving 21 bases unmatched. Here the CDR3 DNA reads TGTGCCAGCAGCTTAAGGCGACAGGGCACACGTTGGGCCGGAGATCAGCCCCAGCATTTT. Its protein is CASSLRRQGTRWAGDQPQHF.

This clonotype was seen many times. The CDR3: CASSLGGFSGGAGEQYF. The DNA for the CDR3 is TGTGCCAGCAGTCTCGGGGGCTTTAGCGGGGGGGCTGGAGAGCAGTACTTC. The rearrangement uses TRBV28 and TRBJ2-7, with 11 nucleotides matching TRBD2. Per the germline V gene, CDR1 is MDHEN and CDR2 is SYDVKM. Trimming removed 5 bases from V and 7 bases from J; junction bases left unmatched: 16. CDR3 length: 17 amino acids.

This clonotype has only a few counts. The rearrangement links TRBV28 to TRBJ1-4; D ambiguous. The length of the CDR3 is 15 residues. Trimming shortened V by 4 bases and J by 2 bases, and 11 bases separated the two germline ends. CDR1 is MDHEN, CDR2 SYDVKM, per germline. Here the CDR3 reads CASSSSKATNEKLFF. In DNA form, the CDR3 reads TGTGCCAGCAGTTCGTCCAAGGCCACTAATGAAAAACTGTTTTTT. The whole variable domain, remainder taken from reference TRBV28 and TRBJ1-4, is DVKVTQSSRYLVKRTGEKVFLECVQDMDHENMFWYRQDPGLGLRLIYFSYDVKMKEKGDIPEGYSVSREKKERFSLILESASTNQTSMYLCASSSSKATNEKLFFGSGTQLSVL.

This clonotype was found many times. The rearrangement joins TRBV7-2 to TRBJ1-2, with 7 bases lining up with TRBD1. The V gene's germline CDR1 is SGHTA and CDR2 FQGNSA. Trimming cost V 5 bases and J 7 bases; bases outside gene matches: 7. The CDR3 contains 13 residues. This CDR3 is CASSPRQGGGYTF. CDR3 in DNA: TGTGCCAGCAGCCCGAGGCAGGGGGGTGGCTACACCTTC.

This rearrangement joins TRBV6-2 or TRBV6-3 to TRBJ1-5; no clear D gene. Per germline, CDR1 MNHEY and CDR2 SVGEGT. The CDR3 sequence is 14 residues long. The germline V and J ends were trimmed by 2 bases and 1 base, with 6 bases remaining between them. The chain's CDR3 is CASSYEVSNQPQHF. The DNA for the CDR3 is TGTGCCAGCAGTTACGAGGTGAGCAATCAGCCCCAGCATTTT.

This clonotype was picked up many times. This chain links TRBV20-1 with TRBJ2-3, with unresolved D. The CDR3 loop spans 16 amino acids. Per the germline V gene, CDR1 is DFQATT and CDR2 is SNEGSKA (reference sequence). V lost 0 bases, J lost 1 base, and 14 bases lay in between. The CDR3 is CSARDQNGRGTDTQYF. In nucleotides, the CDR3 is TGCAGTGCTAGAGATCAGAATGGGCGCGGCACAGATACGCAGTATTTT.

The table lists this clonotype with a few counts. A read error may be the cause here, since a much bigger clone is one base away. The rearrangement joins TRBV28 to TRBJ1-1; D may be TRBD1 (5 bases). This CDR3 contains 15 residues. Germline V gene data show CDR1 as MDHEN and CDR2 as SYDVKM. The V end was cut by 6 bases, the J end by 1 base, with 15 bases between. CDR3 in DNA: TGTGCCAGCAGGTACGGTTGGGGCTCGAACACTGAAGCTTTCTTT. It encodes CASRYGWGSNTEAFF.

This clonotype was detected many times. The chain recombines TRBV27 with TRBJ1-6; D unclear. V gave up 3 bases and J gave up 8 bases, with 8 bases separating them. The length of the CDR3 is 13 residues. Germline assignment: CDR1 MNHEY and CDR2 SMNVEV (reference sequence). CDR3 sequence reads: CASSFGRHSPLHF. Written as DNA, the CDR3 is TGTGCCAGCAGTTTTGGTCGGCATTCACCCCTCCACTTT.

At least ten counts were recorded for this clonotype. The gene calls are TRBV28 and TRBJ1-2; D is unclear. The ends were cut back, 6 bases at V and 7 bases at J, with 15 bases in the middle. This CDR3 is 13 amino acids long. The germline V gene has CDR1 MDHEN and CDR2 SYDVKM. CDR3 amino acids: CASRLPSSGGYTF. The CDR3, as DNA: TGTGCCAGCAGGCTCCCGAGTTCGGGTGGCTACACCTTC.

J is TRBJ1-2 and V is TRBV3-1; a weak D match, TRBD1 (6 bases). From germline, CDR1 is LGHDT and CDR2 YNNKEL (reference sequence). Trimming removed 4 bases at V and 7 bases at J, with 13 bases between. The CDR3 sequence is 13 residues long. CDR3 region: CASSPPGARGYTF. The CDR3 nucleotides are TGTGCCAGCAGCCCTCCGGGGGCGCGTGGCTACACCTTC.

This clonotype has at least ten counts. V gene TRBV7-6 combines with J gene TRBJ1-3; tentative D call: TRBD1 (5 bases). The germline CDR1 and CDR2 sequences are SGHVS and FNYEAQ. V was clipped by 4 bases and J by 0 bases, with 7 bases between them. This CDR3 contains 14 residues. The CDR3: CASSSGASGNTIYF. DNA for the CDR3: TGTGCCAGCAGCTCTGGGGCCTCTGGAAACACCATATATTTT. Supplemented by reference TRBV7-6 and TRBJ1-3, the full variable domain reads GAGVSQSPRYKVTKRGQDVALRCDPISGHVSLYWYRQALGQGPEFLTYFNYEAQQDKSGLPNDRFSAERPEGSISTLTIQRTEQRDSAMYRCASSSGASGNTIYFGEGSWLTVV.

Ten or more counts support this clonotype. The chain is built from TRBV7-2 and TRBJ1-1; D is undetermined. The CDR3 has 13 residues. The V gene lost 1 base and the J gene lost 5 bases, with 8 bases spanning the gap. Germline V CDR1 and CDR2: SGHTA, FQGNSA. CDR3 loop: CASSLGLWTEAFF. Here the CDR3 DNA reads TGTGCCAGCAGCTTAGGATTATGGACTGAAGCTTTCTTT.

This clonotype occurred many times. The chain uses TRBV28 and TRBJ2-7, with TRBD1 matching over 8 bases. The CDR3 has 15 amino acids. CDR1 is MDHEN and CDR2 is SYDVKM in the germline V gene. J lost 3 bases, V lost 10 bases, and 14 bases had no gene match. CDR3 residues: CATSGGPLQHYEQYF. CDR3 in DNA: TGTGCCACTTCAGGGGGCCCCCTCCAACACTACGAGCAGTACTTC.

This chain uses TRBV19 with TRBJ1-5; D ambiguous. Trimming took off 6 bases at V and 9 bases at J, with 18 bases between the two ends. The CDR3 is 14 residues long. Germline loops: CDR1 LNHDA, CDR2 SQIVND (reference sequence). Here the CDR3 DNA reads TGTGCCAGTAGAGCGAGGACCGAAATCACGCCCCAGCATTTT. This encodes CASRARTEITPQHF.

J is TRBJ1-6 and V is TRBV19; TRBD1 is a possible D gene (5 bases). Germline loops: CDR1 LNHDA, CDR2 SQIVND (reference sequence). The CDR3 extends over 16 amino acids. Trimming pared 3 bases from V and 8 bases from J, leaving 17 bases between. CDR3 amino acids: CASSIRDGVGYSPLHF. The CDR3 DNA sequence: TGTGCCAGTAGTATCCGGGACGGCGTAGGTTATTCACCCCTCCACTTT.

V and J are TRBV6-9 and TRBJ2-1, with 16 bases identical to TRBD2. The V gene's germline CDR1 is MNHGY and CDR2 SVAAGI. The CDR3 is 17 residues long. V was pared by 4 bases and J by 2 bases, with 2 bases of the junction left unmatched. The CDR3 reads CASSSGTSGGAYNEQFF. The DNA of the CDR3 is TGTGCCAGCAGTTCCGGGACTAGCGGGGGGGCCTACAATGAGCAGTTCTTC.

With respect to this clonotype: Being one base from a much bigger clone, this may be a read error. This chain connects TRBV6-5 to TRBJ1-1; tentative D call: TRBD1 (6 bases). Germline V lookup: CDR1 MNHEY, CDR2 SVGAGI. The CDR3 covers 14 residues. The ends were cut back, 4 bases at V and 1 base at J, with 10 bases in the middle. The CDR3 DNA follows: TGTGCCAGCAGTTTACCGGGACAGAACACTGAAGCTTTCTTT. This encodes CASSLPGQNTEAFF.

This clonotype turned up a few times. The rearrangement uses TRBV9 and TRBJ2-7, with D perhaps given as TRBD1 or TRBD2 (5 bases each). There are 15 residues in the CDR3. Germline V gene data show CDR1 as SGDLS and CDR2 as YYNGEE. V was clipped by 4 bases and J by 2 bases, with 16 bases between them. Here the CDR3 reads CASSSSWGSTYEQYF. Written as DNA, the CDR3 is TGTGCCAGCAGCTCTAGCTGGGGCAGTACCTACGAGCAGTACTTC. The entire variable domain, with the rest obtained from reference TRBV9 and TRBJ2-7, is as follows: DSGVTQTPKHLITATGQRVTLRCSPRSGDLSVYWYQQSLDQGLQFLIQYYNGEERAKGNILERFSAQQFPDLHSELNLSSLELGDSALYFCASSSSWGSTYEQYFGPGTRLTVT.

About this clonotype itself: Given a much more abundant clone one base away, this may be a read error. The chain couples TRBV19 to TRBJ2-1; TRBD1 or TRBD2 may be the D gene (5 bases each). The J call is uncertain, as TRBJ2-7 better fits the DNA end. The CDR3 spans 15 residues. In germline, CDR1 is LNHDA, CDR2 SQIVND (reference sequence). The CDR3 sequence: CASSRDVSSYNEQYF. The CDR3 nucleotides are TGTGCCAGTAGTAGGGACGTAAGCTCCTACAATGAGCAGTACTTC.

This clonotype turned up a few times. The chain uses TRBV6-1 and TRBJ2-5; D gene ambiguous. Germline V gene data show CDR1 as MNHNS and CDR2 as SASEGT. The CDR3 consists of 12 residues. The V end was cut by 6 bases, the J end by 8 bases, with 13 bases between. As DNA, the CDR3 is TGTGCCAGCAGGTCCGGGTCAAAAACCCAGTACTTC. It specifies CASRSGSKTQYF.

There are many counts of this clonotype. J is TRBJ1-2 and V is TRBV30, with no clear D. V lost 1 base to trimming and J lost 8 bases, with 17 bases between them. Germline V lookup: CDR1 GTSNPN, CDR2 SVGIG (reference sequence). The CDR3 length is 14 residues. CDR3 DNA sequence: TGTGCCTGGAGTGAAGGACGGTTTCGCGGAGGCTACACCTTC. It is translated as CAWSEGRFRGGYTF.

This clonotype was detected many times. V gene TRBV7-9 combines with J gene TRBJ2-5, with D perhaps TRBD2 (5 bases). The CDR3 length is 13 residues. In germline, CDR1 is SEHNR, CDR2 FQNEAQ (reference sequence). V lost 5 bases, J lost 3 bases, and 10 bases lay in between. The CDR3 sequence: CASSRRAEETQYF. CDR3 in DNA: TGTGCCAGCAGCAGGCGGGCCGAAGAGACCCAGTACTTC. Supplemented by reference TRBV7-9 and TRBJ2-5, the full variable domain reads DTGVSQNPRHKITKRGQNVTFRCDPISEHNRLYWYRQTLGQGPEFLTYFQNEAQLEKSRLLSDRFSAERPKGSFSTLEIQRTEQGDSAMYLCASSRRAEETQYFGPGTRLLVL.

This clonotype has a count of ten or more. V gene TRBV20-1 combines with J gene TRBJ2-5; the match to TRBD2 covers 9 bases. V lost 6 bases to trimming and J lost 4 bases; unmatched junction nucleotides: 18. The CDR3 has 17 residues. The germline V gene encodes CDR1 DFQATT and CDR2 SNEGSKA (reference sequence). CDR3 DNA sequence: TGCAGTGCAGCACCTCGTCTAGCGGGGCTGGGGGGAGAGACCCAGTACTTC. Protein product: CSAAPRLAGLGGETQYF.

The J gene is TRBJ1-2, the V gene TRBV6-5, with TRBD1 matching over 7 bases. This CDR3 is 17 amino acids long. V gave up 1 base and J gave up 0 bases; unmatched junction bases: 8. The germline gives CDR1 MNHEY, CDR2 SVGAGI. CDR3 nucleotides: TGTGCCAGCAGTTACTTCGGCCGGGACAGAGCTAACTATGGCTACACCTTC. Translation: CASSYFGRDRANYGYTF.

At least ten counts were recorded for this clonotype. This sequence joins TRBV2 and TRBJ2-5; the match to TRBD2 covers 13 bases. From germline, CDR1 is SNHLY and CDR2 FYNNEI. The CDR3 sequence is 16 residues long. V lost 2 bases and J lost 8; bases outside the gene matches: 8. CDR3 region: CASSEQTGLAGFTQYF. Here the CDR3 DNA reads TGTGCCAGCAGTGAACAGACGGGACTAGCGGGGTTCACCCAGTACTTC. Combining the CDR3 with reference TRBV2 and TRBJ2-5 gives the whole variable domain EPEVTQTPSHQVTQMGQEVILRCVPISNHLYFYWYRQILGQKVEFLVSFYNNEISEKSEIFDDQFSVERPDGSNFTLKIRSTKLEDSAMYFCASSEQTGLAGFTQYFGPGTRLLVL.

This clonotype was picked up a small number of times. This rearrangement joins TRBV7-9 to TRBJ1-1; D gene uncertain. Between the trimmed V and J ends, which lost 5 bases and 5 bases, there was a span of 12 bases. Germline V CDR1 and CDR2: SEHNR, FQNEAQ (reference sequence). The CDR3 extends over 13 amino acids. CDR3 region: CASSTYLGTEAFF. The CDR3 region has the DNA TGTGCCAGCAGCACCTATTTGGGGACTGAAGCTTTCTTT.

A few counts support this clonotype. This rearrangement joins TRBV9 to TRBJ2-1; D remains unclear. V lost 0 bases and J lost 0, with 7 bases in between. Per the germline V gene, CDR1 is SGDLS and CDR2 is YYNGEE. This CDR3 has 15 amino acids. In DNA form, the CDR3 reads TGTGCCAGCAGCGTAGTAACAGTCTCCTACAATGAGCAGTTCTTC. Its translation: CASSVVTVSYNEQFF.